The text below deals with one T cell receptor beta chain. This entry belongs to a study of tumor and adjacent non-tumor tissue in lung cancer. No cell sorting was done before RNA was extracted from the tissue. Three rounds of nested PCR, following a modified ARM-PCR protocol, produced the TCRbeta library. TCRdb reprocessed the multiplex PCR reads via MiXCR and lists one record per CDR3 protein. Altogether around 200,000 distinct CDR3 sequences are present, 71% being singletons, with the ten largest covering less than 25%. The CDR3 consists of 12 residues. Germline V gene data show CDR1 as DFQATT and CDR2 as SNEGSKA (reference sequence). V dropped 6 bases and J dropped 7; count of bases not matched to a gene: 6.

This chain connects TRBV20-1 to TRBJ2-5, with 9 bases matching TRBD2. Sequencing input: lung tumor tissue. The origin of this receptor is a man aged 55-75 years with non-small cell lung cancer. CDR3 sequence: CSAERGVMTQYF. The CDR3 nucleotides read TGCAGTGCCGAGCGGGGGGTCATGACCCAGTACTTC.